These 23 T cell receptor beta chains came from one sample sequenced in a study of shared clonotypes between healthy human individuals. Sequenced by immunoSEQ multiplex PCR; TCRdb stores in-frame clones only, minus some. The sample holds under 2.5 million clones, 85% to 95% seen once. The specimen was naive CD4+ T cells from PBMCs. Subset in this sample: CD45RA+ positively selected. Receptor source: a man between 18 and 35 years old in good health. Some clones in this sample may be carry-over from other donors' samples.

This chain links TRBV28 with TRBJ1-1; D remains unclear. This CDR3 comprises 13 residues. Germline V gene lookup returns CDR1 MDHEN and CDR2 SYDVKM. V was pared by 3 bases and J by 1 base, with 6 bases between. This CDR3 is CASSLGTNTEAFF. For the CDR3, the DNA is TGTGCCAGCAGTTTGGGAACGAACACTGAAGCTTTCTTT. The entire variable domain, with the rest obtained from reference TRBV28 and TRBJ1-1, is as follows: DVKVTQSSRYLVKRTGEKVFLECVQDMDHENMFWYRQDPGLGLRLIYFSYDVKMKEKGDIPEGYSVSREKKERFSLILESASTNQTSMYLCASSLGTNTEAFFGQGTRLTVV.

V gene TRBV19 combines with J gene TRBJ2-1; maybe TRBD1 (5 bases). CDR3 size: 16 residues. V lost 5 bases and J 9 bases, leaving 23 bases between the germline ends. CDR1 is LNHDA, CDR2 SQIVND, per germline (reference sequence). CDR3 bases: TGTGCCAGTAGTTCCCCCCGGCAGGGATCAAAAGGTGAGCAGTTCTTC. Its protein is CASSSPRQGSKGEQFF.

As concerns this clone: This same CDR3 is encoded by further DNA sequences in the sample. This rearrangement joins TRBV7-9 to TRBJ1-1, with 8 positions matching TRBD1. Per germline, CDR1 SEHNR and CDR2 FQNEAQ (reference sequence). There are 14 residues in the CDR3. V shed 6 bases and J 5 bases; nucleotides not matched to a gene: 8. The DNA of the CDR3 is TGTGCCAGCAGTTCAGGACAGGGAGAAACTGAAGCTTTCTTT. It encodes CASSSGQGETEAFF.

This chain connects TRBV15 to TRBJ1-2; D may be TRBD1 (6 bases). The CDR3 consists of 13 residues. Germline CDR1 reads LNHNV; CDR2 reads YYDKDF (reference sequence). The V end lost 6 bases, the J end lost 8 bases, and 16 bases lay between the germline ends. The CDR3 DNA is TGTGCCACCAGTAGTACAGGGTCGGGCGGCTACACCTTC. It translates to CATSSTGSGGYTF. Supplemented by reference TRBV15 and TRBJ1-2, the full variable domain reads DAMVIQNPRYQVTQFGKPVTLSCSQTLNHNVMYWYQQKSSQAPKLLFHYYDKDFNNEADTPDNFQSRRPNTSFCFLDIRSPGLGDTAMYLCATSSTGSGGYTFGSGTRLTVV.

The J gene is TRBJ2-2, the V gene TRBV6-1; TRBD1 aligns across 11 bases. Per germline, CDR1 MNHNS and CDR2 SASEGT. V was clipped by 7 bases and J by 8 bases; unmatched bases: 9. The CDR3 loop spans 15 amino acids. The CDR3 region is CASIVDRGRTGELFF. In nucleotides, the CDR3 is TGTGCCAGCATAGTGGACAGGGGGCGCACGGGGGAGCTGTTTTTT.

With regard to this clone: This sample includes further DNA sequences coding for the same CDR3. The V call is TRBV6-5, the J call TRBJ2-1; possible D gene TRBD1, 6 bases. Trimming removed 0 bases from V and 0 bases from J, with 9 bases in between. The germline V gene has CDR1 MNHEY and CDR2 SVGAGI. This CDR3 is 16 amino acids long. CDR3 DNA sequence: TGTGCCAGCAGTTACTCGTCCAGGGGCTCCTACAATGAGCAGTTCTTC. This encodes CASSYSSRGSYNEQFF.

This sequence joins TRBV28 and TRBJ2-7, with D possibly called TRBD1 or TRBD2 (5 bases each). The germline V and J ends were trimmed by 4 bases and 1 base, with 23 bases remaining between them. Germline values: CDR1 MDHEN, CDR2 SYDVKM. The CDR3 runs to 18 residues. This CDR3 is CASSSGPGTKDGSYEQYF. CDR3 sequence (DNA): TGTGCCAGCAGTTCAGGACCTGGGACGAAGGACGGATCCTACGAGCAGTACTTC.

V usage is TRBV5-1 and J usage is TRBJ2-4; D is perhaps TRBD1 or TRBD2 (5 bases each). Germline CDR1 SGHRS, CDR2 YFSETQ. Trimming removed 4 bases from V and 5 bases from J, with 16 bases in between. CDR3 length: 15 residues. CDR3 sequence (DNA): TGCGCCAGCAGCCTTCCCCCGGGGCCTCAAAACATTCAGTACTTC. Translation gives CASSLPPGPQNIQYF.

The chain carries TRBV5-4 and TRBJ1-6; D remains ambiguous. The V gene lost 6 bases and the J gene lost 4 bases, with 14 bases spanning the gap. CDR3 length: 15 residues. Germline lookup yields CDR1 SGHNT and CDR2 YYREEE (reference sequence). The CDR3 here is CASTNGGSYNSPLHF. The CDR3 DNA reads TGTGCCAGCACCAACGGCGGCAGTTATAATTCACCCCTCCACTTT.

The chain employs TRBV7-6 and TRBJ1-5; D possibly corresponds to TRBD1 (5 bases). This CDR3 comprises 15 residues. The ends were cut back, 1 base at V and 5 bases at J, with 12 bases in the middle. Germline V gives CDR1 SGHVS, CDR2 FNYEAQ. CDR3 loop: CASSLVQGVDQPQHF. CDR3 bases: TGTGCCAGCAGCTTAGTTCAGGGTGTGGATCAGCCCCAGCATTTT.

In nucleotides, the CDR3 is TGTGCCTGGAGGAATACCGGGACAGGGAACACTGAAGCTTTCTTT. Protein: CAWRNTGTGNTEAFF. This rearrangement joins TRBV30 to TRBJ1-1, with 8 bases matching TRBD1. Per the germline V gene, CDR1 is GTSNPN and CDR2 is SVGIG (reference sequence). The CDR3 sequence is 15 residues long. V shed 3 bases, J shed 1 base, and the junction held 7 bases outside the gene matches. Complete variable domain (other parts from reference TRBV30 and TRBJ1-1): SQTIHQWPATLVQPVGSPLSLECTVEGTSNPNLYWYRQAAGRGLQLLFYSVGIGQISSEVPQNLSASRPQDRQFILSSKKLLLSDSGFYLCAWRNTGTGNTEAFFGQGTRLTVV.

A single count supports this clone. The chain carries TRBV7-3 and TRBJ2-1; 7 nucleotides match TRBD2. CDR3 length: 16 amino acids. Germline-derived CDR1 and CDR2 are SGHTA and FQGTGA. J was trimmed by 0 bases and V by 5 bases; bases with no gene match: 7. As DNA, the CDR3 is TGTGCCAGCAGCCCCCTACGCGGGGGCTCCTACAATGAGCAGTTCTTC. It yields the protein CASSPLRGGSYNEQFF.

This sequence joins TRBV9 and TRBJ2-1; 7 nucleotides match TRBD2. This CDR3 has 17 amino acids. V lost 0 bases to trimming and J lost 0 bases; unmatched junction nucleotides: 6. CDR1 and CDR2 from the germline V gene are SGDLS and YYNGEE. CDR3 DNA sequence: TGTGCCAGCAGCGTAGCCCAACTAGCGAACTCCTACAATGAGCAGTTCTTC. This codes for CASSVAQLANSYNEQFF.

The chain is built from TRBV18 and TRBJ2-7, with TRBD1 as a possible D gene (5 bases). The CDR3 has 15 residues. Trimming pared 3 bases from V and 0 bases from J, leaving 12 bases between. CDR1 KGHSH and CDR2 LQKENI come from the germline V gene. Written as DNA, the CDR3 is TGTGCCAGCTCACCCGGCGGACACATCTCCTACGAGCAGTACTTC. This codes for CASSPGGHISYEQYF.

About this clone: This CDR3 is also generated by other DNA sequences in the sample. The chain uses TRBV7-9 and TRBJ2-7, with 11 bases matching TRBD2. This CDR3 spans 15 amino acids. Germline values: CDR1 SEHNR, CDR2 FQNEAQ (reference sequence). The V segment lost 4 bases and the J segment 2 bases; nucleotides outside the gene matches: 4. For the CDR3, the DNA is TGTGCCAGCAGCTCCCGACTAGCGGGGACCTACGAGCAGTACTTC. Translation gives CASSSRLAGTYEQYF.

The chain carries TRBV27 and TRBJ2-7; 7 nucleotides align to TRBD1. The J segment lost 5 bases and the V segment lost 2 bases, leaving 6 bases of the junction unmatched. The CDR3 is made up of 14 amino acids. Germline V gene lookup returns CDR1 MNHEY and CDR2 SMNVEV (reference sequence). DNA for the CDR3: TGTGCCAGCAGTTTAGAACAGGGGAGCAACGAGCAGTACTTC. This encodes CASSLEQGSNEQYF.

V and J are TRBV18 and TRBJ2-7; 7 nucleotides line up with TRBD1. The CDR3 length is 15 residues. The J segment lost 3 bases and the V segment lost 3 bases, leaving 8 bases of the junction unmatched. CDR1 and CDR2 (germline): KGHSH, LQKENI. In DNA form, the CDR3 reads TGTGCCAGCTCACCCGGACAGGCCACCATCTACGAGCAGTACTTC. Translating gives CASSPGQATIYEQYF.

The CDR3 region has the DNA TGCGCCAGCATGAAGGGCTCCTACAATGAGCAGTTCTTC. Residues: CASMKGSYNEQFF. The chain joins TRBV5-1 to TRBJ2-1; D remains unclear. Germline values: CDR1 SGHRS, CDR2 YFSETQ. The CDR3 runs 13 residues. V dropped 6 bases and J dropped 0 bases, with 7 bases sitting between them.

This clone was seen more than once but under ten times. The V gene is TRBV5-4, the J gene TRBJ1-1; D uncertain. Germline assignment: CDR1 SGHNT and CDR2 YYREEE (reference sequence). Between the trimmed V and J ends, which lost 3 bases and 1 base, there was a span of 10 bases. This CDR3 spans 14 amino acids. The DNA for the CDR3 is TGTGCCAGCAGCTCCGCGACGAGGAACACTGAAGCTTTCTTT. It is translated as CASSSATRNTEAFF. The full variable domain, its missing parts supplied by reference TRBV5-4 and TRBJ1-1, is ETGVTQSPTHLIKTRGQQVTLRCSSQSGHNTVSWYQQALGQGPQFIFQYYREEENGRGNFPPRFSGLQFPNYSSELNVNALELDDSALYLCASSSATRNTEAFFGQGTRLTVV.

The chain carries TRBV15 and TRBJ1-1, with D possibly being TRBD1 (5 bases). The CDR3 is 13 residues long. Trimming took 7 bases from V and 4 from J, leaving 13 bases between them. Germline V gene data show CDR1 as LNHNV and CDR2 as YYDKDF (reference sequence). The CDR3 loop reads CATTNGAGTEAFF. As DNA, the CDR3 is TGTGCCACCACGAACGGGGCGGGCACTGAAGCTTTCTTT.

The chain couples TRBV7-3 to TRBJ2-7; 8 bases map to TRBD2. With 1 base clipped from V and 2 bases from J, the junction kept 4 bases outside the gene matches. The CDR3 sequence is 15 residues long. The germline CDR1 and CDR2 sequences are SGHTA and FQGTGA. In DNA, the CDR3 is TGTGCCAGCAGCTTAATGATAGCGGGACCCTACGAGCAGTACTTC. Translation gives CASSLMIAGPYEQYF.

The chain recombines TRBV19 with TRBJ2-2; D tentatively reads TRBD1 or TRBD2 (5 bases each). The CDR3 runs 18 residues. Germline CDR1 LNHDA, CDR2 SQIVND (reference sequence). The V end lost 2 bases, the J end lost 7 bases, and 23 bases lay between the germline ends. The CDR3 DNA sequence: TGTGCCAGTAGTATACCCTTGAGAGGGGCGCGTTTCAGCGGGGAGCTGTTTTTT. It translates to CASSIPLRGARFSGELFF. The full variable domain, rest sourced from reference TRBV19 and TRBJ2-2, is DGGITQSPKYLFRKEGQNVTLSCEQNLNHDAMYWYRQDPGQGLRLIYYSQIVNDFQKGDIAEGYSVSREKKESFPLTVTSAQKNPTAFYLCASSIPLRGARFSGELFFGEGSRLTVL.

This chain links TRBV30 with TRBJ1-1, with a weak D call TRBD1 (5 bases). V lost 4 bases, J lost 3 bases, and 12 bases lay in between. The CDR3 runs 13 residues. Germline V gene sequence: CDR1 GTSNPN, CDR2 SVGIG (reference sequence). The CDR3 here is CAWIPRGDTEAFF. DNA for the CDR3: TGTGCCTGGATCCCCCGGGGGGACACTGAAGCTTTCTTT.